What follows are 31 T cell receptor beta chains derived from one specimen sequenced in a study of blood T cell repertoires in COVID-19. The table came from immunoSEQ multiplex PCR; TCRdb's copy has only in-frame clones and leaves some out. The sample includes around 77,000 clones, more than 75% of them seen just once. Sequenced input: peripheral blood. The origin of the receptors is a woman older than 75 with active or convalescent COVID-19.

DNA of the CDR3: TGTGCCACCCGGGACAGAGGTATGAACACTGAAGCTTTCTTT. It is translated as CATRDRGMNTEAFF. This chain uses TRBV15 with TRBJ1-1; 7 bases fit TRBD1. The CDR3 is 14 residues long. V shed 8 bases, J shed 0 bases, and the junction held 6 bases outside the gene matches. Germline V lookup: CDR1 LNHNV, CDR2 YYDKDF (reference sequence).

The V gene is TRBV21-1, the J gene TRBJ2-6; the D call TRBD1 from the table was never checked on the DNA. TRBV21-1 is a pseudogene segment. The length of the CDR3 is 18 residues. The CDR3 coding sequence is TGTGCCAGCAGCAAAGGGGGGACAGACCATTCTGGGGCCAACGTCCTGACTTTC. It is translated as CASSKGGTDHSGANVLTF.

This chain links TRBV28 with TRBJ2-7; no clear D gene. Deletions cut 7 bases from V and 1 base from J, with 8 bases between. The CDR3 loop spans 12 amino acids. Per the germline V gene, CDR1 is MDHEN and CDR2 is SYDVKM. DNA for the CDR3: TGTGCCAGCAAAGACTTTTCCTACGAGCAGTACTTC. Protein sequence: CASKDFSYEQYF.

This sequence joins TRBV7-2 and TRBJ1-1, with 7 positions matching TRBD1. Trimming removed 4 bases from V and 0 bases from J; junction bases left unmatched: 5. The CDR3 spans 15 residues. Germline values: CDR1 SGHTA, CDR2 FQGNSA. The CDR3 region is CASSWLGQLNTEAFF. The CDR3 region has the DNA TGTGCCAGCAGCTGGCTGGGACAGCTGAACACTGAAGCTTTCTTT.

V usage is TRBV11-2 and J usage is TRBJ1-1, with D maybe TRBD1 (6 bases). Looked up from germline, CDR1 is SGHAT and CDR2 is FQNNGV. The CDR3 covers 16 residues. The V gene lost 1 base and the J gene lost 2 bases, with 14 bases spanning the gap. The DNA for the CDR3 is TGTGCCAGCAGCTTAGGCCCTGGACAGACTAACACTGAAGCTTTCTTT. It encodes CASSLGPGQTNTEAFF.

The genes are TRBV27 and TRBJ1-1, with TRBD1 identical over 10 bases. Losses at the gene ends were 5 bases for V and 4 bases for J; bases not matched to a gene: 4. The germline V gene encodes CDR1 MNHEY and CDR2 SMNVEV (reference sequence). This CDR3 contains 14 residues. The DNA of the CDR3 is TGTGCCAGCAGTCCCGGACAGGGGGGCACTGAAGCTTTCTTT. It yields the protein CASSPGQGGTEAFF.

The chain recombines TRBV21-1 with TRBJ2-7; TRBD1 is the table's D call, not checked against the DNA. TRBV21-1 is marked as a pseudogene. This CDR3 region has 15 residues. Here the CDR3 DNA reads TGTGCCAGCAGCAAAGACGTCTACAGCTACTACGAGCAGTACTTC. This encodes CASSKDVYSYYEQYF.

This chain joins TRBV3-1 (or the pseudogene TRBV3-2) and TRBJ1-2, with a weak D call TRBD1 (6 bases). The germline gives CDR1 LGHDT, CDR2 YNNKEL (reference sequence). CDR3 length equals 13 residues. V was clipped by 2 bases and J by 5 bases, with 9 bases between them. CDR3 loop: CASSQTGQYGYTF. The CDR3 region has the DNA TGTGCCAGCAGCCAAACAGGGCAGTATGGCTACACCTTC.

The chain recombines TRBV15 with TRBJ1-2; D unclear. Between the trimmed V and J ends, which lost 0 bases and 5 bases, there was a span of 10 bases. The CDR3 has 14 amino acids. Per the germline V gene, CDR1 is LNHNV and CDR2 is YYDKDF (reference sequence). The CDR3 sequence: CATSRDLTEYGYTF. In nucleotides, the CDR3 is TGTGCCACCAGCAGAGATCTGACGGAGTATGGCTACACCTTC.

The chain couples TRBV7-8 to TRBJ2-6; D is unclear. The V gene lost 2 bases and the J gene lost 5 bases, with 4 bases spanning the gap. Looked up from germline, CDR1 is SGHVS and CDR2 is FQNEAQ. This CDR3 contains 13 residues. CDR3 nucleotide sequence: TGTGCCAGCAGCTTACCTTGGGCCAACGTCCTGACTTTC. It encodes CASSLPWANVLTF. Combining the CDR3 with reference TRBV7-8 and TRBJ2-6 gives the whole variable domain GAGVSQSPRYKVAKRGQDVALRCDPISGHVSLFWYQQALGQGPEFLTYFQNEAQLDKSGLPSDRFFAERPEGSVSTLKIQRTQQEDSAVYLCASSLPWANVLTFGAGSRLTVL.

The CDR3 spells CASSQDEWDRGYRLNGYTF. DNA for the CDR3: TGCGCCAGCAGCCAAGACGAATGGGACAGGGGGTATCGTCTTAATGGCTACACCTTC. The rearrangement joins TRBV4-3 to TRBJ1-2; TRBD1 matches 11 bases. CDR3 length equals 19 residues. Germline assignment: CDR1 LGHNA and CDR2 YSLEER. The J segment lost 6 bases and the V segment lost 0 bases, leaving 15 bases of the junction unmatched.

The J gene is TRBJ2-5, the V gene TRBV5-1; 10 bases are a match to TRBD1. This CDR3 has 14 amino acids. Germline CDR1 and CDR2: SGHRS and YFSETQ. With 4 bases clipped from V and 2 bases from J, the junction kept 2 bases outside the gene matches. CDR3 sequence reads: CASSMDRGQETQYF. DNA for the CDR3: TGCGCCAGCAGCATGGACAGGGGGCAAGAGACCCAGTACTTC.

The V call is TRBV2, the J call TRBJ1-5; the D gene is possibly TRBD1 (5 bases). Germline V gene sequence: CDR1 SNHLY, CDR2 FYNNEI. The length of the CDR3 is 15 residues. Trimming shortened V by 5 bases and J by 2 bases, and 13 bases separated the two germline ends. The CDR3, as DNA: TGTGCCAGCAGTCAAGAAACAGGAGGCAATCAGCCCCAGCATTTT. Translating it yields CASSQETGGNQPQHF.

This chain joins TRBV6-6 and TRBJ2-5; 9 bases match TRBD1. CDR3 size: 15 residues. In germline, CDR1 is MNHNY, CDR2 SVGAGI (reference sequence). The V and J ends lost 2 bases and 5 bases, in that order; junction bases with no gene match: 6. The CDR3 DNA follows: TGTGCCAGCAGTTACCCGGGACAGGGAGGCGAGACCCAGTACTTC. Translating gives CASSYPGQGGETQYF.

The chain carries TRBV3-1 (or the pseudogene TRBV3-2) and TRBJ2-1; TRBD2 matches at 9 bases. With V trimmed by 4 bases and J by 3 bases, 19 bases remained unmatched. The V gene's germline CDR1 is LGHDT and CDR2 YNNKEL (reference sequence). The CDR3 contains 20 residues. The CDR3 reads CASSPSDPHSGGPYYNEQFF. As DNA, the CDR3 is TGTGCCAGCAGCCCCTCAGACCCCCACAGCGGGGGGCCTTACTACAATGAGCAGTTCTTC.

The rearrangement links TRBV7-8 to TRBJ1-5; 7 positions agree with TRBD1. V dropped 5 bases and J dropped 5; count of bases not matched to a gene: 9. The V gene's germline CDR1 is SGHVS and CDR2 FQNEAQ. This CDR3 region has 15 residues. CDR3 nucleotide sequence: TGTGCCAGCAGCGCGACCCGGGACAGCTATCAGCCCCAGCATTTT. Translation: CASSATRDSYQPQHF.

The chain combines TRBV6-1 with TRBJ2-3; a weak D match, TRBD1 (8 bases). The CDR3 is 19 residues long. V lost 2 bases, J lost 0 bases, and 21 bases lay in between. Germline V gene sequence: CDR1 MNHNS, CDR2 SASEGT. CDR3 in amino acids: CASSEWGRAQGDSTDTQYF. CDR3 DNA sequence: TGTGCCAGCAGTGAATGGGGGAGGGCACAGGGGGACAGCACAGATACGCAGTATTTT.

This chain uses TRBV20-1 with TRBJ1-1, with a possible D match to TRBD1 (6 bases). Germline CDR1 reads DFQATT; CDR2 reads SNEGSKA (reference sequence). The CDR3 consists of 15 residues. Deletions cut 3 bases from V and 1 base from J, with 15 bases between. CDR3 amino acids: CSASSPGHRNTEAFF. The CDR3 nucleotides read TGCAGTGCTAGTTCTCCGGGACACAGGAACACTGAAGCTTTCTTT.

In DNA form, the CDR3 reads TGCGCCAGCAGCCCGGATGGACAGGGGTATGGCTACACCTTC. Amino acid sequence: CASSPDGQGYGYTF. The chain is built from TRBV5-1 and TRBJ1-2, with TRBD1 matching over 9 bases. CDR1 is SGHRS, CDR2 YFSETQ, per germline. J lost 5 bases, V lost 4 bases, and 6 bases had no gene match. The CDR3 loop spans 14 amino acids.

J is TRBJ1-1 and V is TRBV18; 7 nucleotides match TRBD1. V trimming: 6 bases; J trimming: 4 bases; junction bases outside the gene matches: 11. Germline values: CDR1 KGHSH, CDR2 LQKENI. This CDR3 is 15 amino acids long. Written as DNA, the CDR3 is TGTGCCAGCTCGCTCCAGAACAGGGGTCTCACTGAAGCTTTCTTT. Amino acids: CASSLQNRGLTEAFF.

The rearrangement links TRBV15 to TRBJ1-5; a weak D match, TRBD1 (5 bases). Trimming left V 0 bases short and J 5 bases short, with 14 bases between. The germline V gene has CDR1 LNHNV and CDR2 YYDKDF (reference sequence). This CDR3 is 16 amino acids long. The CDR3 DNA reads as TGTGCCACCAGCAGAGATGGTGGAGGGGTGGATCAGCCCCAGCATTTT. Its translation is CATSRDGGGVDQPQHF.

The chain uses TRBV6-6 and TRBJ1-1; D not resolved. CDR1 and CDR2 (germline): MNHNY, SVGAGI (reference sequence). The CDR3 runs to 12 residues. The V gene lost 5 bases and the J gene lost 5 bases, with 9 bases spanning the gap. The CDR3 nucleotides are TGTGCCAGCAGTCGCCCTAAGACTGAAGCTTTCTTT. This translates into CASSRPKTEAFF.

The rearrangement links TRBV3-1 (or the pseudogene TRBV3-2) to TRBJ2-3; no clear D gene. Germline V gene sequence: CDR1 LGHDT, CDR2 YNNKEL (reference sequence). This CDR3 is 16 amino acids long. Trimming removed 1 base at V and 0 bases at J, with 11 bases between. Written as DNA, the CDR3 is TGTGCCAGCAGCCAAGGCTCCACAGCTAGCACAGATACGCAGTATTTT. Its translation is CASSQGSTASTDTQYF.

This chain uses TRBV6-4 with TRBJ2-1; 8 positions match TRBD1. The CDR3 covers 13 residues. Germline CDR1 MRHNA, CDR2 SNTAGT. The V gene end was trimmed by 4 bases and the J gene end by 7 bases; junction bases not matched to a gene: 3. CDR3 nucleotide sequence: TGTGCCAGCAGTGGCACAGGGGGTAATGAGCAGTTCTTC. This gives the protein CASSGTGGNEQFF.

DNA for the CDR3: TGTGCCAGCAGCTTGGCCCCGGTAGAACAAGAGACCCAGTACTTC. Protein sequence: CASSLAPVEQETQYF. J is TRBJ2-5 and V is TRBV5-4; no clear D. CDR1 and CDR2 (germline): SGHNT, YYREEE (reference sequence). V shed 0 bases and J shed 2 bases, with 11 bases lying between them. The CDR3 spans 15 residues.

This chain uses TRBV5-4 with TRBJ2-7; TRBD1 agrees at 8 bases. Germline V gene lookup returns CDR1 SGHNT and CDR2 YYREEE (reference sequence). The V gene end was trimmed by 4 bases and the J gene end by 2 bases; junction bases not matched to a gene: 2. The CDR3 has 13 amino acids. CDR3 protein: CASSRTGTYEQYF. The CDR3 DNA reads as TGTGCCAGCAGCCGGACAGGGACCTACGAGCAGTACTTC. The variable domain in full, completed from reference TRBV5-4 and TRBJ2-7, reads ETGVTQSPTHLIKTRGQQVTLRCSSQSGHNTVSWYQQALGQGPQFIFQYYREEENGRGNFPPRFSGLQFPNYSSELNVNALELDDSALYLCASSRTGTYEQYFGPGTRLTVT.

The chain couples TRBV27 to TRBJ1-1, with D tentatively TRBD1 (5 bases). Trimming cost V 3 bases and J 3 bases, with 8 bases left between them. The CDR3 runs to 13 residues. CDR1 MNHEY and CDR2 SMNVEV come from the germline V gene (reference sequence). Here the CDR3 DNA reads TGTGCCAGCAGTTTCGGGGGGGACACTGAAGCTTTCTTT. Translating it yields CASSFGGDTEAFF.

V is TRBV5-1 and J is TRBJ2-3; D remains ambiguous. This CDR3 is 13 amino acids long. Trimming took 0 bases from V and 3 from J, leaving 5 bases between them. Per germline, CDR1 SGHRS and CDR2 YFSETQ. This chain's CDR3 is CASSLDITDTQYF. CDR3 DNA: TGCGCCAGCAGCTTGGACATAACAGATACGCAGTATTTT.

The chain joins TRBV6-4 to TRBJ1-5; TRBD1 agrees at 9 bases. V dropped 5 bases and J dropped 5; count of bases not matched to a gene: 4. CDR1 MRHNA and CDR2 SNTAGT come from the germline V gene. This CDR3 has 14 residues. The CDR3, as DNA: TGTGCCAGCAGTCGACAGGGGGGGTATCAGCCCCAGCATTTT. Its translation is CASSRQGGYQPQHF.

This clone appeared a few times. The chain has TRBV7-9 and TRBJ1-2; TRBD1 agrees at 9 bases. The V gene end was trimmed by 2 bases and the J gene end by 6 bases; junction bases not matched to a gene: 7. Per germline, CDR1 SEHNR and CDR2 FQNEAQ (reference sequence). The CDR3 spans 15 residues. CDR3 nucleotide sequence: TGTGCCAGCAGCTTACTACGGGACAGGGCGAATGGCTACACCTTC. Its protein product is CASSLLRDRANGYTF.

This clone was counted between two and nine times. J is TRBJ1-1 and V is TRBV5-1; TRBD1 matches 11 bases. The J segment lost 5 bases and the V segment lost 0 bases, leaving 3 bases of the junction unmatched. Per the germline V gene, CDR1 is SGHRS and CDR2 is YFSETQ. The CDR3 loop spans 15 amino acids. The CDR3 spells CASSLGDRGNTEAFF. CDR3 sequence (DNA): TGCGCCAGCAGCTTGGGGGACAGGGGGAATACTGAAGCTTTCTTT. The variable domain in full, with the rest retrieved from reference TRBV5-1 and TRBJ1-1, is KAGVTQTPRYLIKTRGQQVTLSCSPISGHRSVSWYQQTPGQGLQFLFEYFSETQRNKGNFPGRFSGRQFSNSRSEMNVSTLELGDSALYLCASSLGDRGNTEAFFGQGTRLTVV.